The rows below give T cell receptor beta chains drawn from one sample of a study of CD4 T cells in relation to SARS-CoV-2 and coronaviruses. Their antigen targets remain unknown. Assay used: immunoSEQ multiplex PCR; TCRdb lists only in-frame clones, some missing. The sample includes around 45,000 clones, over 75% seen only once; the top ten take 1.4%. Sequencing used naive CD4+ T cells from PBMCs, cultured in vitro. The receptors here all came from an adult with COVID-19. Both conserved end residues are part of each CDR3.

V gene,J gene,CDR3 protein
TRBV25-1,TRBJ2-7,CASSRTSGSYEQYF
TRBV19,TRBJ1-3,CASSESRATARDTIYF
TRBV12-3/TRBV12-4,TRBJ2-7,CASSLRGPDEQYF
TRBV7-9,TRBJ2-7,CASSLGGWTLHEQYF
TRBV5-1,TRBJ1-1,CASSLGQGSPMNTEAFF
TRBV7-9,TRBJ2-7,CASSFTGKPYEQYF
TRBV15,TRBJ2-7,CATSRDPGASGLEQYF
TRBV14,TRBJ1-2,CASSHPSSGQHPGYTF
TRBV5-1,TRBJ2-3,CASSLDDRTDTQYF
TRBV2,TRBJ2-7,CASSEAAREAYEQYF
TRBV6-1,TRBJ2-1,CASSEAGWRPGSYNEQFF
TRBV24-1,TRBJ2-1,CATSDNTGKAYNEQFF
TRBV28,TRBJ2-3,CASSFRASGSWLGTDTQYF
TRBV3-1/TRBV3-2,TRBJ2-1,CASSQVSSGFYNEQFF
TRBV7-2,TRBJ2-1,CASSRTLAGGYNEQFF
TRBV18,TRBJ1-2,CASSPAAGDGYTF
TRBV7-3,TRBJ2-5,CASSLKGQGARQETQYF
TRBV10-3,TRBJ2-7,CAISVSGTHYEQYF
TRBV27,TRBJ1-5,CASSLSTVPNQPQHF
TRBV6-5,TRBJ2-1,CASRGLAGNNEQFF
TRBV11-2,TRBJ1-5,CASSLVGNQPQHF
TRBV28,TRBJ1-2,CASSLREPGYGYTF
TRBV9,TRBJ2-1,CASSPHRWTGTGPQDEQFF
TRBV6-9,TRBJ2-3,CASSPQTSPYTDTQYF
TRBV3-1/TRBV3-2,TRBJ2-1,CASSGSNEQFF
TRBV5-1,TRBJ1-5,CASSLDRNQPQHF
TRBV19,TRBJ1-2,CASERDHRGRGDYYGYTF
TRBV5-1,TRBJ1-4,CASRGGLNEKLFF
TRBV6-5,TRBJ2-3,CASSLSTDTQYF
TRBV3-1/TRBV3-2,TRBJ1-2,CASSRGPKPAYGYTF
TRBV19,TRBJ2-6,CASSMWLTGANVLTF
TRBV7-9,TRBJ2-7,CASSLSREKYF
TRBV3-1/TRBV3-2,TRBJ2-5,CASSRLAGGPETQYF
TRBV6-1,TRBJ1-1,CASSEARLRLRGTEAFF
TRBV6-5,TRBJ2-7,CASNRQASYEQYF
TRBV9,TRBJ2-7,CASSVAGTGNYEQYF
TRBV21-1,TRBJ2-3,CASSLPGGGGGTDTQYF
TRBV18,TRBJ2-1,CASSPPASGRGLGEQFF
TRBV11-3,TRBJ2-1,CASCLDSNEQFF
TRBV29-1,TRBJ2-1,CSVVHLNNNEQFF
TRBV7-3,TRBJ2-6,CASSQAGTGANVLTF
TRBV5-1,TRBJ2-2,CASSLGLAGVTGELFF
TRBV27,TRBJ1-1,CASGPESPEAFF
TRBV5-1,TRBJ2-2,CASSLGVADTGELFF
TRBV24-1,TRBJ2-5,CATSDRGLSRETQYF
TRBV6-4,TRBJ2-2,CASSDTGNTGELFF